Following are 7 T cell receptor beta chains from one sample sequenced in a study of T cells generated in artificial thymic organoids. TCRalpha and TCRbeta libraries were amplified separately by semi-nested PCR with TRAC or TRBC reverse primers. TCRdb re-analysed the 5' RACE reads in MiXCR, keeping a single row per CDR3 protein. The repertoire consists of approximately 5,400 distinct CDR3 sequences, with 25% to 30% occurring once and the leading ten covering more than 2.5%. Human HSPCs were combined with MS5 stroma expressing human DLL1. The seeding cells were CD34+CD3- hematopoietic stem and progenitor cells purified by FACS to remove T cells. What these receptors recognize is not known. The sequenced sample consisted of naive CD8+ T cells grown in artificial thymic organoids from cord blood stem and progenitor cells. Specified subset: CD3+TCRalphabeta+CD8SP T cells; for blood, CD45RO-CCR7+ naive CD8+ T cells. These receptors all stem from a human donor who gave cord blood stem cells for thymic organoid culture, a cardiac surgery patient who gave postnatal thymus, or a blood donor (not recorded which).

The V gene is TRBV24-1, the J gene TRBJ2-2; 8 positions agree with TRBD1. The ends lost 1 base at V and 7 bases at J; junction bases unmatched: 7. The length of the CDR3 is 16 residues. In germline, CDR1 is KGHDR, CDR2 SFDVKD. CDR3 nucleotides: TGTGCCACCAGTGATTTCCCGGACAGGGTTGGCGGGGAGCTGTTTTTT. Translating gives CATSDFPDRVGGELFF.

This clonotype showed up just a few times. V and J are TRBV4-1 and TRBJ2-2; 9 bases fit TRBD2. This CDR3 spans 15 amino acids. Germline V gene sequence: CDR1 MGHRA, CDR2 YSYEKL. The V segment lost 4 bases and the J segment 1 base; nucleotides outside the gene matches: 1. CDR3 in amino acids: CASSRGGVNTGELFF. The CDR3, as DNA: TGCGCCAGCAGCCGCGGGGGGGTGAACACCGGGGAGCTGTTTTTT.

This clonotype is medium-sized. The CDR3 sequence: CATSDFPSGEVTGELFF. The CDR3 nucleotides are TGTGCCACCAGTGATTTTCCGTCCGGGGAGGTCACCGGGGAGCTGTTTTTT. The chain is built from TRBV24-1 and TRBJ2-2; tentative D call: TRBD2 (6 bases). The length of the CDR3 is 17 residues. Germline V gene lookup returns CDR1 KGHDR and CDR2 SFDVKD. V was shortened by 1 base and J by 4 bases, with 15 bases between the two germline ends.

The CDR3 protein is CAGTEKGTVSYEQYF. The DNA of the CDR3 is TGTGCCGGCACCGAAAAGGGTACGGTCTCCTACGAGCAGTACTTC. The rearrangement uses TRBV6-1 and TRBJ2-7; D not certain. Trimming took 11 bases from V and 0 from J, leaving 20 bases between them. The germline V gene encodes CDR1 MNHNS and CDR2 SASEGT. CDR3 size: 15 residues.

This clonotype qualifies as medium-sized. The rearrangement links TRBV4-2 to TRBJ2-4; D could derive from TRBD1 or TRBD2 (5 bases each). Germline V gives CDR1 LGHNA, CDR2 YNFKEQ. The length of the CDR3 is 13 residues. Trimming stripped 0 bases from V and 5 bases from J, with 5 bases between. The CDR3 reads CASSQEGENIQYF. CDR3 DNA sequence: TGTGCCAGCAGCCAAGAGGGGGAAAACATTCAGTACTTC.

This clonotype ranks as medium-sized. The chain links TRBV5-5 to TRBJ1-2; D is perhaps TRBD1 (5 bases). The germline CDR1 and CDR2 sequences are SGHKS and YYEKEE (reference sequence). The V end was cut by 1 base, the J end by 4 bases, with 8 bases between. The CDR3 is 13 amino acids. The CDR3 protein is CASSLYRTYGYTF. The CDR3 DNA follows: TGTGCCAGCAGCTTGTACAGGACCTATGGCTACACCTTC.

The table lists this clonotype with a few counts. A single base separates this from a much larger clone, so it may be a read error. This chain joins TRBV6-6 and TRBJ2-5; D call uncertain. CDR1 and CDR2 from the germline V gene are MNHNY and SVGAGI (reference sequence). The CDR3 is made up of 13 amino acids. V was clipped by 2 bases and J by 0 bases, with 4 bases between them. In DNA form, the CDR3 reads TGTGCCAGCAGTTACCGGTACCAAGAGACCCAGTACTTC. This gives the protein CASSYRYQETQYF.